Below are 22 T cell receptor beta chains sequenced from a single sample in a study of blood T cell repertoires in COVID-19. This table comes from immunoSEQ multiplex PCR, and its TCRdb copy is limited to in-frame clones, with some not included. The table includes tens of thousands of clones, approximately 84% detected once. Sequenced material: peripheral blood. The source of these receptors is a man between 65 and 85 years old with acute or convalescent COVID-19.

A few counts support this clone. The V gene is TRBV7-3, the J gene TRBJ1-1; D gene uncertain. Trimming pared 2 bases from V and 1 base from J, leaving 5 bases between. The germline V gene has CDR1 SGHTA and CDR2 FQGTGA. The CDR3 is made up of 13 amino acids. The CDR3 coding sequence is TGTGCCAGCAGCTTAGCCAGGAACACTGAAGCTTTCTTT. As protein: CASSLARNTEAFF.

This clone occurred a few times. This chain uses TRBV27 with TRBJ2-5, with TRBD2 as a possible D gene (6 bases). This CDR3 region has 15 residues. Germline CDR1 MNHEY, CDR2 SMNVEV (reference sequence). V was pared by 4 bases and J by 5 bases, with 17 bases between. Written as DNA, the CDR3 is TGTGCCAGCAGTTCCGGGACTTTCCCCCCCGAGACCCAGTACTTC. This encodes CASSSGTFPPETQYF.

V is TRBV2 and J is TRBJ1-1; the match to TRBD1 covers 8 bases. The CDR3 sequence is 13 residues long. CDR1 is SNHLY and CDR2 is FYNNEI in the germline V gene. V was clipped by 7 bases and J by 5 bases; unmatched bases: 6. The CDR3 DNA follows: TGTGCCAGCAACAGGGGGGCGGAGACTGAAGCTTTCTTT. This gives the protein CASNRGAETEAFF. Complete variable domain (other parts from reference TRBV2 and TRBJ1-1): EPEVTQTPSHQVTQMGQEVILRCVPISNHLYFYWYRQILGQKVEFLVSFYNNEISEKSEIFDDQFSVERPDGSNFTLKIRSTKLEDSAMYFCASNRGAETEAFFGQGTRLTVV.

This CDR3 is CASSSQGVSSYEQYF. CDR3 DNA: TGTGCCAGCAGTTCCCAAGGGGTGAGCTCCTACGAGCAGTACTTC. The chain is built from TRBV28 and TRBJ2-7; tentatively, D is TRBD1 (5 bases). The V and J ends lost 4 bases and 0 bases respectively, with 13 bases between them. Germline V gene sequence: CDR1 MDHEN, CDR2 SYDVKM. CDR3 size: 15 residues.

The gene calls are TRBV6-1 and TRBJ2-7; D might be TRBD2 (5 bases). This CDR3 comprises 13 residues. V lost 2 bases and J 4 bases, leaving 9 bases between the germline ends. Per the germline V gene, CDR1 is MNHNS and CDR2 is SASEGT. DNA for the CDR3: TGTGCCAGCAGTGAACAAGGCGGGTACGAGCAGTACTTC. It yields the protein CASSEQGGYEQYF.

The chain links TRBV5-1 to TRBJ2-2; D might be TRBD1 (6 bases). Trimming left V 0 bases short and J 6 bases short, with 6 bases between. CDR1 and CDR2 (germline): SGHRS, YFSETQ. CDR3 length: 13 amino acids. In nucleotides, the CDR3 is TGCGCCAGCAGCTTGGGACAGGCCGGGGAGCTGTTTTTT. Protein sequence: CASSLGQAGELFF.

The chain is built from TRBV6-5 and TRBJ1-5; TRBD1 aligns across 8 bases. Per the germline V gene, CDR1 is MNHEY and CDR2 is SVGAGI. V was clipped by 5 bases and J by 3 bases; unmatched bases: 3. The CDR3 has 14 residues. The CDR3 DNA reads TGTGCCAGCAGTCGGGGACAGGCCAATCAGCCCCAGCATTTT. It encodes CASSRGQANQPQHF.

The chain employs TRBV7-2 and TRBJ1-5; possibly TRBD1 for D (5 bases). The CDR3 totals 14 residues. The germline V and J ends were trimmed by 1 base and 6 bases, with 10 bases remaining between them. Germline assignment: CDR1 SGHTA and CDR2 FQGNSA. For the CDR3, the DNA is TGTGCCAGCAGCTTAGATCGTGGGGCTCAGCCCCAGCATTTT. As protein: CASSLDRGAQPQHF.

V and J are TRBV14 and TRBJ2-5, with 7 nucleotides matching TRBD2. The CDR3 length is 16 residues. The V segment lost 4 bases and the J segment 5 bases; nucleotides outside the gene matches: 13. The V gene's germline CDR1 is SGHDN and CDR2 FVKESK. CDR3 residues: CASSLRSGGRGETQYF. As DNA, the CDR3 is TGTGCCAGCAGCCTAAGGAGCGGCGGGAGAGGGGAGACCCAGTACTTC. Full variable domain (remainder filled in from reference TRBV14 and TRBJ2-5): EAGVTQFPSHSVIEKGQTVTLRCDPISGHDNLYWYRRVMGKEIKFLLHFVKESKQDESGMPNNRFLAERTGGTYSTLKVQPAELEDSGVYFCASSLRSGGRGETQYFGPGTRLLVL.

Note on this clone: Germline is not matched at one junction end, which may reflect a read error. The J gene is TRBJ2-7, the V gene TRBV10-3; possibly TRBD1 for D (6 bases). CDR1 ENHRY and CDR2 SYGVKD come from the germline V gene. The CDR3 is 11 amino acids. In nucleotides, the CDR3 is TGTGCCATCAGTGAGGGGTACAGGGTCAGCTTC. Translation gives CAISEGYRVSF.

This clone has only one observation. This rearrangement joins TRBV6-5 to TRBJ2-7; 11 bases match TRBD1. The germline V gene encodes CDR1 MNHEY and CDR2 SVGAGI. V shed 6 bases, J shed 0 bases, and the junction held 4 bases outside the gene matches. The CDR3 is made up of 15 amino acids. CDR3 amino acids: CASRYGTGGSYEQYF. The CDR3 nucleotides are TGTGCCAGCAGGTACGGGACAGGGGGCTCCTACGAGCAGTACTTC.

The V gene is TRBV27, the J gene TRBJ1-2, with a weak D call TRBD1 (6 bases). The length of the CDR3 is 14 residues. Per germline, CDR1 MNHEY and CDR2 SMNVEV (reference sequence). Between the trimmed V and J ends, which lost 5 bases and 6 bases, there was a span of 16 bases. DNA for the CDR3: TGTGCCAGCAGTACAGGGTCTTATGCGGATGGCTACACCTTC. This encodes CASSTGSYADGYTF.

The chain couples TRBV23-1 to TRBJ2-7, with 12 bases matching TRBD2. TRBV23-1 is placed among ORFs of uncertain function. The CDR3 has 20 amino acids. The V gene end was trimmed by 0 bases and the J gene end by 2 bases; junction bases not matched to a gene: 14. CDR3 in DNA: TGCGCCAGCAGTCAATCCGGGGTGACTAGCGGGGGCCTTTCTGCCTACGAGCAGTACTTC. Translating it yields CASSQSGVTSGGLSAYEQYF.

The chain employs TRBV9 and TRBJ2-3, with a possible D match to TRBD2 (5 bases). The CDR3 is made up of 17 amino acids. Germline loops: CDR1 SGDLS, CDR2 YYNGEE. Trimming removed 3 bases from V and 0 bases from J, with 17 bases in between. CDR3 sequence: CASSEAGPPYSTDTQYF. CDR3 nucleotides: TGTGCCAGCAGCGAGGCGGGTCCCCCTTATAGCACAGATACGCAGTATTTT.

This clone showed up just once. The chain links TRBV19 to TRBJ1-1; tentative D call: TRBD1 (5 bases). Trimming stripped 0 bases from V and 4 bases from J, with 18 bases between. Germline-derived CDR1 and CDR2 are LNHDA and SQIVND (reference sequence). The CDR3 covers 17 residues. CDR3 nucleotide sequence: TGTGCCAGTAGTATAGATCCTTCGGTAGGAAGGGGCACTGAAGCTTTCTTT. This translates into CASSIDPSVGRGTEAFF.

The rearrangement links TRBV7-2 to TRBJ2-7; TRBD1 matches 9 bases. Germline lookup yields CDR1 SGHTA and CDR2 FQGNSA. V dropped 5 bases and J dropped 4; count of bases not matched to a gene: 9. CDR3 length: 15 residues. CDR3 in amino acids: CASSPQGANGYEQYF. The CDR3 DNA reads as TGTGCCAGCAGCCCACAGGGGGCTAACGGGTACGAGCAGTACTTC.

In this sample, this clone turned up once. The chain links TRBV7-9 to TRBJ2-7; 10 bases agree with TRBD1. This CDR3 spans 14 amino acids. Germline V CDR1 and CDR2: SEHNR, FQNEAQ (reference sequence). V lost 9 bases to trimming and J lost 6 bases; unmatched junction nucleotides: 11. The CDR3 sequence: CASARDRGRIEQYF. Here the CDR3 DNA reads TGTGCCAGTGCTAGGGACAGGGGCCGGATCGAGCAGTACTTC.

The CDR3 coding sequence is TGCAGCGTTGATGGCAGCACAGATACGCAGTATTTT. Amino acids: CSVDGSTDTQYF. The J gene is TRBJ2-3, the V gene TRBV29-1, with D unclear. Trimming pared 3 bases from V and 0 bases from J, leaving 4 bases between. This CDR3 region has 12 residues. Germline lookup yields CDR1 SQVTM and CDR2 ANQGSEA.

The V gene is TRBV6-5, the J gene TRBJ1-2; perhaps TRBD1 as D (5 bases). V lost 6 bases, J lost 4 bases, and 15 bases lay in between. The CDR3 has 14 residues. Germline V CDR1 and CDR2: MNHEY, SVGAGI. The CDR3 region is CASRPPGLPYGYTF. The CDR3, as DNA: TGTGCCAGCAGGCCGCCGGGACTACCCTATGGCTACACCTTC.

The rearrangement links TRBV5-8 to TRBJ2-6; 9 bases line up with TRBD1. The CDR3 sequence is 17 residues long. The V gene's germline CDR1 is SGHTS and CDR2 YDEGEE. Trimming removed 4 bases from V and 3 bases from J; junction bases left unmatched: 8. The CDR3 DNA follows: TGTGCCAGCAGCCACGGGACAGGGTGGGGTGGGGCCAACGTCCTGACTTTC. It is translated as CASSHGTGWGGANVLTF.

The chain has TRBV3-1 (or the pseudogene TRBV3-2) and TRBJ2-7; weak D call: TRBD2 (5 bases). With 5 bases removed from V and 0 bases from J, the gap between germline ends came to 8 bases. Germline V gene lookup returns CDR1 LGHDT and CDR2 YNNKEL (reference sequence). The CDR3 covers 13 residues. The CDR3 DNA follows: TGTGCCAGCAGCTTAGCGTACTCCTACGAGCAGTACTTC. Translating it yields CASSLAYSYEQYF.

V gene TRBV7-9 combines with J gene TRBJ2-3; TRBD1 might be the D (6 bases). CDR1 is SEHNR, CDR2 FQNEAQ, per germline (reference sequence). Trimming shortened V by 5 bases and J by 4 bases, and 19 bases separated the two germline ends. The CDR3 contains 16 residues. The CDR3 DNA is TGTGCCAGCAGCCACCCGGTGGGGGCGGAGGCAGATACGCAGTATTTT. Protein product: CASSHPVGAEADTQYF.